The rows below give T cell receptor beta chains drawn from one sample of a study of blood T cell repertoires in COVID-19. Here immunoSEQ multiplex PCR was the method, and the copy in TCRdb shows in-frame clones only, minus some. Among about 61,000 clones listed, approximately 83% were seen once. Sequencing was performed on peripheral blood. The receptors here all came from a human donor in a cohort sampled during active COVID-19. CDR3s include the opening cysteine and the closing phenylalanine or tryptophan. Fields, in order: V gene, clone size, J gene, D gene, CDR3 protein, CDR3 DNA. The D gene is left open where the match is weak. Size values are once, few and many counts, or a class for expanded clones, and some rows have none.

V gene: TRBV9
clone size: -
J gene: TRBJ2-1
D gene: TRBD2
CDR3 protein: CASSGLAGSYNEQFF
CDR3 DNA: TGTGCCAGCAGCGGACTAGCGGGCTCCTACAATGAGCAGTTCTTC

V gene: TRBV18
clone size: -
J gene: TRBJ1-2
D gene: -
CDR3 protein: CASSPGPPLGDYTF
CDR3 DNA: TGTGCCAGCTCACCGGGGCCTCCCTTAGGCGACTACACCTTC

V gene: TRBV29-1
clone size: -
J gene: TRBJ2-7
D gene: TRBD1
CDR3 protein: CSVGRTGGYEQYF
CDR3 DNA: TGCAGCGTGGGCCGGACAGGGGGCTACGAGCAGTACTTC

V gene: TRBV28
clone size: -
J gene: TRBJ1-2
D gene: TRBD1
CDR3 protein: CASFTGGYGYTF
CDR3 DNA: TGTGCCAGCTTTACAGGGGGCTATGGCTACACCTTC

V gene: TRBV19
clone size: -
J gene: TRBJ2-7
D gene: TRBD2
CDR3 protein: CASSITSGAYEQYF
CDR3 DNA: TGTGCCAGTAGTATAACTAGCGGGGCATACGAGCAGTACTTC

V gene: TRBV10-2
clone size: -
J gene: TRBJ1-2
D gene: TRBD1
CDR3 protein: CASSDPGQGNYGYTF
CDR3 DNA: TGCGCCAGCAGTGACCCCGGACAGGGAAACTATGGCTACACCTTC

V gene: TRBV7-3
clone size: -
J gene: TRBJ2-1
D gene: TRBD2
CDR3 protein: CASSLSPISGRYNEQFF
CDR3 DNA: TGTGCCAGCAGCTTAAGTCCTATTAGCGGGCGTTACAATGAGCAGTTCTTC

V gene: TRBV7-9
clone size: -
J gene: TRBJ1-1
D gene: TRBD1
CDR3 protein: CASSSGQQNTEAFF
CDR3 DNA: TGTGCCAGCAGCTCGGGACAGCAGAACACTGAAGCTTTCTTT

V gene: TRBV7-2
clone size: -
J gene: TRBJ2-3
D gene: TRBD2
CDR3 protein: CASSVTGLDADTQYF
CDR3 DNA: TGTGCCAGCAGCGTAACAGGACTAGACGCAGATACGCAGTATTTT

V gene: TRBV7-8
clone size: -
J gene: TRBJ2-2
D gene: -
CDR3 protein: CASSARFSGELFF
CDR3 DNA: TGTGCCAGCAGCGCCCGCTTTAGCGGGGAGCTGTTTTTT

V gene: TRBV29-1
clone size: -
J gene: TRBJ2-5
D gene: -
CDR3 protein: CSVEDRRSETQYF
CDR3 DNA: TGCAGCGTTGAAGATAGGAGGAGTGAGACCCAGTACTTC

V gene: TRBV4-2
clone size: -
J gene: TRBJ2-1
D gene: TRBD2
CDR3 protein: CASSPRTSGLNEQFF
CDR3 DNA: TGTGCCAGCAGCCCCCGGACTAGCGGACTCAATGAGCAGTTCTTC

V gene: TRBV29-1
clone size: -
J gene: TRBJ2-7
D gene: TRBD1
CDR3 protein: CSVVGGTGEQYF
CDR3 DNA: TGCAGCGTTGTCGGCGGGACAGGCGAGCAGTACTTC

V gene: TRBV5-1
clone size: -
J gene: TRBJ1-6
D gene: -
CDR3 protein: CASSLDAGSSPLHF
CDR3 DNA: TGCGCCAGCAGCTTGGATGCAGGGTCATCACCCCTCCACTTT

V gene: TRBV9
clone size: -
J gene: TRBJ2-3
D gene: TRBD2
CDR3 protein: CASSPSPTSGRAGVDTQYF
CDR3 DNA: TGTGCCAGCAGCCCCTCCCCGACTAGCGGGAGGGCCGGGGTAGATACGCAGTATTTT

V gene: TRBV27
clone size: -
J gene: TRBJ2-7
D gene: -
CDR3 protein: CASSSSYEQYF
CDR3 DNA: TGTGCCAGCAGTTCGAGCTACGAGCAGTACTTC

V gene: TRBV12-5
clone size: -
J gene: TRBJ2-1
D gene: TRBD2
CDR3 protein: CASGLVTSGSYNEQFF
CDR3 DNA: TGTGCTAGTGGTTTGGTTACTAGCGGTTCCTACAATGAGCAGTTCTTC

V gene: TRBV7-3
clone size: -
J gene: TRBJ2-2
D gene: -
CDR3 protein: CASSISANTGELFF
CDR3 DNA: TGTGCCAGCAGCATCAGTGCGAACACCGGGGAGCTGTTTTTT

V gene: TRBV18
clone size: -
J gene: TRBJ1-1
D gene: -
CDR3 protein: CASSPPTGTEAFF
CDR3 DNA: TGTGCCAGCTCACCACCGACAGGAACTGAAGCTTTCTTT

V gene: TRBV2
clone size: -
J gene: TRBJ2-1
D gene: -
CDR3 protein: CASRKSGTFYNEQFF
CDR3 DNA: TGTGCCAGCAGAAAAAGCGGGACATTCTACAATGAGCAGTTCTTC

V gene: TRBV27
clone size: -
J gene: TRBJ2-3
D gene: TRBD2
CDR3 protein: CASSLPSLAGGGDTQYF
CDR3 DNA: TGTGCCAGCAGTTTGCCCTCCCTAGCGGGAGGAGGAGATACGCAGTATTTT

V gene: TRBV7-9
clone size: -
J gene: TRBJ2-7
D gene: TRBD1
CDR3 protein: CASSLSPGTGGPYEQYF
CDR3 DNA: TGTGCCAGCAGCCTGTCCCCCGGGACAGGGGGCCCCTACGAGCAGTACTTC

V gene: TRBV14
clone size: few
J gene: TRBJ1-6
D gene: -
CDR3 protein: CASSRGTGLSLHF
CDR3 DNA: TGTGCCAGCAGCCGCGGGACTGGATTATCCCTCCACTTT

V gene: TRBV5-1
clone size: -
J gene: TRBJ2-2
D gene: TRBD2
CDR3 protein: CASSVPSGEVNTGELFF
CDR3 DNA: TGCGCCAGCAGCGTCCCTAGCGGGGAGGTCAACACCGGGGAGCTGTTTTTT

V gene: TRBV6-2/TRBV6-3
clone size: -
J gene: TRBJ1-6
D gene: TRBD1
CDR3 protein: CASSYSPRGQIPLHF
CDR3 DNA: TGTGCCAGCAGTTACTCCCCCAGGGGGCAAATACCCCTCCACTTT

V gene: TRBV10-3
clone size: -
J gene: TRBJ2-5
D gene: TRBD2
CDR3 protein: CAISESLAGGDGEETQYF
CDR3 DNA: TGTGCCATCAGTGAGAGTTTGGCGGGAGGTGATGGAGAAGAGACCCAGTACTTC

V gene: TRBV5-1
clone size: -
J gene: TRBJ2-5
D gene: TRBD2
CDR3 protein: CASSLEGLGGTQYF
CDR3 DNA: TGCGCCAGCAGCTTGGAGGGACTAGGGGGGACCCAGTACTTC

V gene: TRBV30
clone size: -
J gene: TRBJ1-4
D gene: -
CDR3 protein: CAWRRTTNYEKLFF
CDR3 DNA: TGTGCCTGGCGCCGTACTACCAATTATGAAAAACTGTTTTTT

V gene: TRBV6-4
clone size: -
J gene: TRBJ2-1
D gene: TRBD2
CDR3 protein: CASSVKRTSGNVPEQFF
CDR3 DNA: TGTGCCAGCAGTGTCAAGCGGACTAGCGGGAACGTCCCGGAGCAGTTCTTC

V gene: TRBV19
clone size: -
J gene: TRBJ2-3
D gene: TRBD2
CDR3 protein: CASSIEVAGATNTQYF
CDR3 DNA: TGTGCCAGTAGTATAGAGGTAGCGGGAGCGACGAATACGCAGTATTTT

V gene: TRBV5-1
clone size: -
J gene: TRBJ2-7
D gene: -
CDR3 protein: CASSSKQPSYEQYF
CDR3 DNA: TGCGCCAGCAGCTCTAAACAGCCCTCCTACGAGCAGTACTTC

V gene: TRBV10-2
clone size: -
J gene: TRBJ1-6
D gene: -
CDR3 protein: CASSESVNTYNSPLHF
CDR3 DNA: TGCGCCAGCAGTGAGTCGGTGAACACCTATAATTCACCCCTCCACTTT

V gene: TRBV6-5
clone size: -
J gene: TRBJ2-1
D gene: TRBD2
CDR3 protein: CASSRLADLYNEQFF
CDR3 DNA: TGTGCCAGCAGTAGACTAGCGGACCTCTACAATGAGCAGTTCTTC

V gene: TRBV5-1
clone size: -
J gene: TRBJ2-1
D gene: TRBD1
CDR3 protein: CASSFVGQFNEQFF
CDR3 DNA: TGCGCCAGCAGCTTTGTGGGACAGTTTAATGAGCAGTTCTTC

V gene: TRBV7-9
clone size: -
J gene: TRBJ2-1
D gene: -
CDR3 protein: CASSLTGEQFF
CDR3 DNA: TGTGCCAGCAGCCTGACAGGAGAGCAGTTCTTC

V gene: TRBV2
clone size: -
J gene: TRBJ1-5
D gene: -
CDR3 protein: CASSGGGVQHF
CDR3 DNA: TGTGCCAGCAGCGGTGGAGGGGTTCAACATTTT

V gene: TRBV11-2
clone size: -
J gene: TRBJ1-3
D gene: TRBD1
CDR3 protein: CASSLTGPGNTIYF
CDR3 DNA: TGTGCCAGCAGCTTGACAGGGCCTGGAAACACCATATATTTT

V gene: TRBV19
clone size: -
J gene: TRBJ1-2
D gene: -
CDR3 protein: CASSPLRGHITNYGYTF
CDR3 DNA: TGTGCCAGTAGCCCTTTAAGGGGACATATAACTAACTATGGCTACACCTTC

V gene: TRBV7-6
clone size: -
J gene: TRBJ2-4
D gene: -
CDR3 protein: CASSLSEGNIQYF
CDR3 DNA: TGTGCCAGCAGCTTATCAGAGGGAAACATTCAGTACTTC

V gene: TRBV5-5
clone size: -
J gene: TRBJ2-2
D gene: TRBD2
CDR3 protein: CASSRGLANTGELFF
CDR3 DNA: TGTGCCAGCAGTCGTGGACTAGCGAACACCGGGGAGCTGTTTTTT

V gene: TRBV7-2
clone size: -
J gene: TRBJ2-7
D gene: TRBD1
CDR3 protein: CASSWDRGDEQYF
CDR3 DNA: TGTGCCAGCAGCTGGGACAGGGGGGACGAGCAGTACTTC

V gene: TRBV5-8
clone size: -
J gene: TRBJ2-1
D gene: -
CDR3 protein: CASSLGHLYNEQFF
CDR3 DNA: TGTGCCAGCAGCCTCGGACACCTCTACAATGAGCAGTTCTTC

V gene: TRBV5-4
clone size: -
J gene: TRBJ1-2
D gene: -
CDR3 protein: CASSRIQGPLDYGYTF
CDR3 DNA: TGTGCCAGCAGCAGGATACAGGGCCCCCTAGACTATGGCTACACCTTC

V gene: TRBV3-1/TRBV3-2
clone size: -
J gene: TRBJ1-3
D gene: TRBD1
CDR3 protein: CATLKWGQGSGNTIYF
CDR3 DNA: TGTGCCACCTTAAAATGGGGACAGGGATCTGGAAACACCATATATTTT

V gene: TRBV7-6
clone size: -
J gene: TRBJ2-1
D gene: -
CDR3 protein: CASSKEVSSYNEQFF
CDR3 DNA: TGTGCCAGCAGCAAAGAGGTGAGCTCCTACAATGAGCAGTTCTTC

V gene: TRBV7-2
clone size: -
J gene: TRBJ1-5
D gene: -
CDR3 protein: CASSLAFDSNSNQPQHF
CDR3 DNA: TGTGCCAGCAGCTTAGCTTTCGACAGTAATAGCAATCAGCCCCAGCATTTT

V gene: TRBV6-2/TRBV6-3
clone size: few
J gene: TRBJ2-1
D gene: TRBD2
CDR3 protein: CASSYGLAAYNEQFF
CDR3 DNA: TGTGCCAGCAGTTACGGCCTAGCGGCCTACAATGAGCAGTTCTTC

V gene: TRBV27
clone size: -
J gene: TRBJ2-7
D gene: TRBD1
CDR3 protein: CASSVTGQGYEQYF
CDR3 DNA: TGTGCCAGCAGTGTAACGGGACAGGGCTACGAGCAGTACTTC

V gene: TRBV7-2
clone size: -
J gene: TRBJ2-7
D gene: -
CDR3 protein: CASSLVSRGEQYF
CDR3 DNA: TGTGCCAGCAGCTTAGTGAGTAGAGGGGAGCAGTACTTC

V gene: TRBV2
clone size: -
J gene: TRBJ2-1
D gene: TRBD2
CDR3 protein: CAIEAPFRTSGGWREQFF
CDR3 DNA: TGTGCCATCGAGGCCCCCTTTCGGACTAGCGGGGGGTGGAGGGAGCAGTTCTTC